The sequence of this T cell receptor beta chain was determined in a study of spatial heterogeneity in lung cancer. Study-level information: Those follow-up PBMC samples that were available underwent sequencing, at a median interval of around 23 months following resection.

TCR cDNA molecules were tagged individually, and each one carried a unique molecular identifier. TCRdb fed the 5' RACE reads into MiXCR, producing one record per CDR3 protein. The table lists 110,000 or so distinct CDR3 sequences, 11% of them singletons. Of note for this clonotype: What it recognizes is unknown.

The time point here: blood at routine non-recurrence follow-up after resection. No cells were sorted before sequencing. The whole RNA sequenced was extracted from tumor, nontumor lung or frozen PBMC. General study points: Ubiquitous expanded tumor TCRs surfaced in blood more at resection than they did at follow-up.

This CDR3 comprises 15 residues. Germline V gives CDR1 SGDLS, CDR2 YYNGEE. V was shortened by 0 bases and J by 0 bases, with 7 bases between the two germline ends. The chain combines TRBV9 with TRBJ1-5; no clear D gene. This sequence was found in a female donor with early-stage non-small cell lung cancer. The material sequenced was PBMCs, taken at follow-up. The CDR3 coding sequence is TGTGCCAGCAGCGTAGACAGTTATAGCAATCAGCCCCAGCATTTT. Translated: CASSVDSYSNQPQHF. Full variable domain (missing parts from reference TRBV9 and TRBJ1-5): DSGVTQTPKHLITATGQRVTLRCSPRSGDLSVYWYQQSLDQGLQFLIQYYNGEERAKGNILERFSAQQFPDLHSELNLSSLELGDSALYFCASSVDSYSNQPQHFGDGTRLSIL.